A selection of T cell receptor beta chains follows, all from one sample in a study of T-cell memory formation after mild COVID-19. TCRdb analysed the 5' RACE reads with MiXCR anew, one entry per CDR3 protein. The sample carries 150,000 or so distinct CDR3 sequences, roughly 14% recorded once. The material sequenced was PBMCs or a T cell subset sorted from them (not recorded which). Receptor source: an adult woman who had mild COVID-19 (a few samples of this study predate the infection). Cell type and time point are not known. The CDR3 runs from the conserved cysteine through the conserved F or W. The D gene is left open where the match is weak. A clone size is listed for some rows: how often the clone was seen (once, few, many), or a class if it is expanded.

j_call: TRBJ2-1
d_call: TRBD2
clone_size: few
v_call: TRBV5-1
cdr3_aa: CASSFAGGSVNEQFF
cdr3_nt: TGCGCCAGCAGCTTCGCGGGGGGGTCTGTGAATGAGCAGTTCTTC

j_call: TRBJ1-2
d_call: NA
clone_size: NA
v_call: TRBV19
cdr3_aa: CASRITVYGYTF
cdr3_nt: TGTGCCAGTAGGATTACAGTCTATGGCTACACCTTC

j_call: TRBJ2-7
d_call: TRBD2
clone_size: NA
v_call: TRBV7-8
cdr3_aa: CASSSNLGGFYEQYF
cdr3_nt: TGTGCCAGCAGCTCAAACCTGGGGGGGTTCTACGAGCAGTACTTC

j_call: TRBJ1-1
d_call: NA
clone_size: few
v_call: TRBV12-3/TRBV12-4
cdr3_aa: CASSLGEAFF
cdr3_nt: TGTGCCAGCAGTTTAGGTGAAGCTTTCTTT

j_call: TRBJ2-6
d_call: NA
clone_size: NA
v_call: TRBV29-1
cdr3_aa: CAHSGANVLTF
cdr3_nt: TGCGCTCACTCTGGGGCCAACGTCCTGACTTTC

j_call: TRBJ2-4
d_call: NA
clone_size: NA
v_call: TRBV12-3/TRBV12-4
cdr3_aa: CASSLEWGDPKNIQYF
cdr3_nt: TGTGCCAGCAGTTTAGAGTGGGGGGACCCCAAAAACATTCAGTACTTC

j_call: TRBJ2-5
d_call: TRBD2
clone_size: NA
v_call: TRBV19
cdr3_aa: CASSIGTSGWETQYF
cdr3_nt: TGTGCCAGTAGTATTGGGACTAGCGGGTGGGAGACCCAGTACTTC

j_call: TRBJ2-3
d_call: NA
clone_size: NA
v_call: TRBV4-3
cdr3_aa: CASSQDGLPSTDTQYF
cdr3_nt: TGCGCCAGCAGCCAAGACGGGCTACCGAGCACAGATACGCAGTATTTT

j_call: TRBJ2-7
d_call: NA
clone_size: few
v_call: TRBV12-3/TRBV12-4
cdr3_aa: CASRDQGGPYEQYF
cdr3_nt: TGTGCCAGCAGGGATCAGGGGGGACCCTACGAGCAGTACTTC

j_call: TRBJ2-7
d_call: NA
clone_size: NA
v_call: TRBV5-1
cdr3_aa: CASSLRAGSGYEQYF
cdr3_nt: TGCGCCAGCAGCTTGAGAGCTGGATCGGGGTACGAGCAGTACTTC

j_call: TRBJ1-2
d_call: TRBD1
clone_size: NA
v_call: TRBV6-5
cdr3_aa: CASSYQPGQIYGYTF
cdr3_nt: TGTGCCAGCAGCTACCAGCCGGGACAGATTTATGGCTACACCTTC

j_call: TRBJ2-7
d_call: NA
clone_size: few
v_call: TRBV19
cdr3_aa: CASTPGPLLEQYF
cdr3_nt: TGTGCCAGTACCCCGGGACCCCTTCTGGAGCAGTACTTC

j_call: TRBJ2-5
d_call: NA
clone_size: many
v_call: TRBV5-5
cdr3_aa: CASSLRDRQAETQYF
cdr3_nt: TGTGCCAGCAGCTTGAGGGATCGTCAGGCGGAGACCCAGTACTTC

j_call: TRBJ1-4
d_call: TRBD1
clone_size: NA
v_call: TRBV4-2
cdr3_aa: CASSQDRSGQGGEKLFF
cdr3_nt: TGTGCCAGCAGCCAAGATCGGAGTGGACAGGGAGGAGAAAAACTGTTTTTT

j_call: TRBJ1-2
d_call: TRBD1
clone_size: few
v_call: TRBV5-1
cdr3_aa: CASKWDSLSFGYTF
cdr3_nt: TGCGCCAGCAAATGGGACAGCCTTAGCTTTGGCTACACCTTC

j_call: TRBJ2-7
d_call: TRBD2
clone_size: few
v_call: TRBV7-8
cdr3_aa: CASSNGLAGGPLSYEQYF
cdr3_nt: TGTGCCAGCAGCAACGGACTAGCGGGAGGGCCTCTATCCTACGAGCAGTACTTC

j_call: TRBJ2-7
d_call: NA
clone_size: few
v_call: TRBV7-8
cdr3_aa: CASSTRDFTYEQYF
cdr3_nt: TGTGCCAGCAGCACCCGGGACTTCACCTACGAGCAGTACTTC

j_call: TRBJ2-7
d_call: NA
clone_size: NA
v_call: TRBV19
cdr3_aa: CASSRRGSDEQYF
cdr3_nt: TGTGCCAGTAGTAGGAGGGGCAGCGACGAGCAGTACTTC

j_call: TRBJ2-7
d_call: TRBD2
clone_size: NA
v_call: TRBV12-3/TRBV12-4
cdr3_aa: CASSPGGREYEQYF
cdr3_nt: TGTGCCAGCAGTCCAGGCGGGAGAGAGTACGAGCAGTACTTC

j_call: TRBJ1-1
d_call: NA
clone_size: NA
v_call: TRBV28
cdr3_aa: CASSYTGGWNTEAFF
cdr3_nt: TGTGCCAGCAGCTATACCGGGGGATGGAACACTGAAGCTTTCTTT